This is a list of T cell receptor beta chains from one sample in a study of Graves' ophthalmopathy and Graves' hyperthyroidism. TCRdb redid the calling of the multiplex PCR reads with MiXCR, one entry per CDR3 protein. The sample has 400,000 to 450,000 distinct CDR3 sequences; about 21% are singletons. Sequences were obtained from peripheral blood. The receptors stem from a woman between 18 and 30 years old with stable Graves' hyperthyroidism. The CDR3 runs from the conserved cysteine through the conserved F or W. D genes are given only for firm matches. Part of the rows lack a size; the others show once, few, many or a class for expanded clones.

V: TRBV10-3
J: TRBJ1-1
size: many
length: 16
D: -
DNA: TGTGCCATCAGTGAGTCGAGCCGTACAGGGAACACTGAAGCTTTCTTT
CDR3: CAISESSRTGNTEAFF

V: TRBV27
J: TRBJ1-5
size: -
length: 18
D: -
DNA: TGTGCCAGCAGCCCCATTGTTCTACCACTGAGGAGCAATCAGCCCCAGCATTTT
CDR3: CASSPIVLPLRSNQPQHF

V: TRBV19
J: TRBJ2-7
size: many
length: 15
D: TRBD2
DNA: TGTGCCAGTAGTATGCGACGGGAGGCCTCCTACGAGCAGTACTTC
CDR3: CASSMRREASYEQYF

V: TRBV5-1
J: TRBJ2-7
size: many
length: 14
D: -
DNA: TGCGCCAGCAGCCTCAAGCCTTCTCCCTACGAGCAGTACTTC
CDR3: CASSLKPSPYEQYF

V: TRBV15
J: TRBJ1-1
size: -
length: 15
D: -
DNA: TGTGCCACCAGCAGCCGGGACACGGGGAACACTGAAGCTTTCTTT
CDR3: CATSSRDTGNTEAFF

V: TRBV20-1
J: TRBJ2-7
size: many
length: 15
D: TRBD2
DNA: TGCAGTGCTCGGCCGCTAGCGGACACTTCCTACGAGCAGTACTTC
CDR3: CSARPLADTSYEQYF

V: TRBV12-3/TRBV12-4
J: TRBJ1-5
size: many
length: 15
D: -
DNA: TGTGCCAGCAGACAGACAGGCGGGGTGGCTCAGCCCCAGCATTTT
CDR3: CASRQTGGVAQPQHF

V: TRBV15
J: TRBJ1-5
size: many
length: 14
D: -
DNA: TGTGCCACCAGCAGAGATCTGGGCAATCAGCCCCAGCATTTT
CDR3: CATSRDLGNQPQHF

V: TRBV2
J: TRBJ2-7
size: many
length: 15
D: -
DNA: TGTGCCAGCAGCAGGGACTTCCGTTTAGCCTACGAGCAGTACTTC
CDR3: CASSRDFRLAYEQYF

V: TRBV2
J: TRBJ2-5
size: many
length: 13
D: TRBD2
DNA: TGTGCCAGCGAGACTAGCGGGAGAGAGACCCAGTACTTC
CDR3: CASETSGRETQYF

V: TRBV4-3
J: TRBJ2-2
size: few
length: 14
D: -
DNA: TGCGCCAGCAGCCAAGAGGGACGTACCGGGGAGCTGTTTTTT
CDR3: CASSQEGRTGELFF

V: TRBV24-1
J: TRBJ2-2
size: many
length: 13
D: TRBD1
DNA: TGTGCCACCATGGGACAGGGCGGCGGGGAGCTGTTTTTT
CDR3: CATMGQGGGELFF

V: TRBV6-1
J: TRBJ1-5
size: many
length: 13
D: TRBD1
DNA: TGTGCCAGCACCCGACAGGGGAATCAGCCCCAGCATTTT
CDR3: CASTRQGNQPQHF

V: TRBV11-2
J: TRBJ2-7
size: many
length: 15
D: TRBD2
DNA: TGTGCCAGCAGCTTACCTAGCGGGAGCGCCTACGAGCAGTACTTC
CDR3: CASSLPSGSAYEQYF

V: TRBV12-3/TRBV12-4
J: TRBJ2-5
size: many
length: 12
D: -
DNA: TGTGCCAGCAGTCCAGAGGAAGAGACCCAGTACTTC
CDR3: CASSPEEETQYF

V: TRBV11-2
J: TRBJ2-7
size: -
length: 15
D: -
DNA: TGTGCCAGCAGCCAAGGCACAGGGAAGGTTTACGAGCAGTACTTC
CDR3: CASSQGTGKVYEQYF

V: TRBV10-3
J: TRBJ1-5
size: -
length: 15
D: TRBD1
DNA: TGTGCCATCAGTTCAACCGGGACAGGTTACCAGCCCCAGCATTTT
CDR3: CAISSTGTGYQPQHF

V: TRBV27
J: TRBJ2-2
size: -
length: 14
D: -
DNA: TGTGCCAGCAGGCTGGGGGTCGTGGGCGGGGAGCTGTTTTTT
CDR3: CASRLGVVGGELFF

V: TRBV5-1
J: TRBJ2-7
size: many
length: 15
D: TRBD1
DNA: TGCGCCAGCAGCTTGGGGGACAGAAACCGCTACGAGCAGTACTTC
CDR3: CASSLGDRNRYEQYF

V: TRBV6-1
J: TRBJ1-1
size: many
length: 17
D: -
DNA: TGTGCCAGCAGTGCAGGCAGGGTTTTCGCTAAGAACACTGAAGCTTTCTTT
CDR3: CASSAGRVFAKNTEAFF

V: TRBV6-2/TRBV6-3
J: TRBJ2-2
size: many
length: 13
D: -
DNA: TGTGCCAGCAGTTCGCACAGGGACCGGGAGCTGTTTTTT
CDR3: CASSSHRDRELFF

V: TRBV6-1
J: TRBJ2-2
size: many
length: 15
D: -
DNA: TGTGCCAGATCAGAGACCAGGGCGAACACCGGGGAGCTGTTTTTT
CDR3: CARSETRANTGELFF

V: TRBV10-3
J: TRBJ1-1
size: many
length: 16
D: TRBD1
DNA: TGTGCCATCAGTGAGTTACCCGGACAGGGGGGTACTGAAGCTTTCTTT
CDR3: CAISELPGQGGTEAFF

V: TRBV11-2
J: TRBJ2-7
size: many
length: 18
D: TRBD2
DNA: TGTGCCAGCAGCTTGGGACTAGCGGGAGGGCGTCTCTTCCACGAGCAGTACTTC
CDR3: CASSLGLAGGRLFHEQYF

V: TRBV12-3/TRBV12-4
J: TRBJ2-7
size: many
length: 15
D: -
DNA: TGTGCCAGCAGCCCTGGTTGGGGGGCCTTCTACGAGCAGTACTTC
CDR3: CASSPGWGAFYEQYF

V: TRBV27
J: TRBJ2-7
size: many
length: 15
D: -
DNA: TGTGCCAGCAGCCAGGTCGCGATCCGCTCCTACGAGCAGTACTTC
CDR3: CASSQVAIRSYEQYF

V: TRBV29-1
J: TRBJ1-1
size: -
length: 13
D: TRBD1
DNA: TGCAGCGCCCTGGGACAGGCGAACACTGAAGCTTTCTTT
CDR3: CSALGQANTEAFF

V: TRBV7-2
J: TRBJ1-1
size: few
length: 13
D: -
DNA: TGTGCCAGCAGCTTAGATCTCAGCACTGAAGCTTTCTTT
CDR3: CASSLDLSTEAFF

V: TRBV20-1
J: TRBJ2-7
size: many
length: 14
D: TRBD2
DNA: TGCAGTGTCTTCAGACTAGCGAGGACCTACGAGCAGTACTTC
CDR3: CSVFRLARTYEQYF

V: TRBV9
J: TRBJ2-2
size: few
length: 14
D: -
DNA: TGTGCCAGCAGCCGGGACTTATTGACCGGGGAGCTGTTTTTT
CDR3: CASSRDLLTGELFF

V: TRBV6-5
J: TRBJ2-6
size: many
length: 16
D: TRBD1
DNA: TGTGCCAGCAATACAGGGGGAAGGCCTGGGGCCAACGTCCTGACTTTC
CDR3: CASNTGGRPGANVLTF

V: TRBV6-2/TRBV6-3
J: TRBJ2-7
size: many
length: 20
D: -
DNA: TGTGCCAGCAGTCACTTGGTGGACAGGCCTCTGGCGGGGAAATACTACGAGCAGTACTTC
CDR3: CASSHLVDRPLAGKYYEQYF

V: TRBV29-1
J: TRBJ2-7
size: -
length: 14
D: -
DNA: TGCAGCGTTGAAGTACCGGGACTCATATACGAGCAGTACTTC
CDR3: CSVEVPGLIYEQYF

V: TRBV7-2
J: TRBJ2-1
size: -
length: 15
D: -
DNA: TGTGCCAGCAGCTTAGGACTCACAACCTACAATGAGCAGTTCTTC
CDR3: CASSLGLTTYNEQFF

V: TRBV20-1
J: TRBJ1-5
size: once
length: 15
D: -
DNA: TGCAGTGCAAAGATCTGGGGGGTCGGCAATCAGCCCCAGCATTTT
CDR3: CSAKIWGVGNQPQHF

V: TRBV6-1
J: TRBJ2-5
size: few
length: 15
D: TRBD1
DNA: TGTGCCAGCAGAGGGGACAGGGGTCAACAAGAGACCCAGTACTTC
CDR3: CASRGDRGQQETQYF

V: TRBV6-1
J: TRBJ2-5
size: medium-sized
length: 12
D: TRBD2
DNA: TGTGCCAGTAAAGCGGGACGTGAGACCCAGTACTTC
CDR3: CASKAGRETQYF

V: TRBV4-1
J: TRBJ2-7
size: many
length: 15
D: TRBD1
DNA: TGCGCCAGCAGCCAAGCTGGGACAGCAGCCTACGAGCAGTACTTC
CDR3: CASSQAGTAAYEQYF

V: TRBV6-1
J: TRBJ2-7
size: -
length: 13
D: -
DNA: TGTGCCAGCAGCAGGGTGGTCCAAAGGGGGCAGTACTTC
CDR3: CASSRVVQRGQYF

V: TRBV9
J: TRBJ1-6
size: many
length: 15
D: TRBD1
DNA: TGTGCCAGCAGCGTAGGAGGGACAGCGGATTCACCCCTCCACTTT
CDR3: CASSVGGTADSPLHF

V: TRBV7-9
J: TRBJ2-7
size: many
length: 11
D: -
DNA: TGTGCCAGCAGCCCGGACTACGAGCAGTACTTC
CDR3: CASSPDYEQYF